What follows is one T cell receptor (beta chain) and its context. Its antigen is currently unknown. Through a sample-barcoded 5' primer and a J-beta primer mix, a second PCR was run for roughly 6 to 11 cycles. Unique molecular identifiers of 12 random nucleotides labeled each cDNA. TCRdb re-called the 5' RACE reads with MiXCR, one entry per CDR3 protein. The sample holds hundreds of thousands of distinct CDR3 sequences, roughly 53% seen once. This sample stems from a study of blood T cells in healthy people across ages. About the study: Template switching captured about one barcoded beta molecule per two T cells. Study-wide points: For the donors, CMV status was unknown and possibly confounded expanded clonotype changes.

The sequencing sample was made of blood. This clonotype originated in a man in his fifties or sixties in good health.

In DNA, the CDR3 is TGTGCCAGCAGCTCCCTACTAGCGGGGGCTGTCACAGATACGCAGTATTTT. Translated, it gives CASSSLLAGAVTDTQYF. The rearrangement links TRBV11-2 to TRBJ2-3; 11 bases fit TRBD2. Trimming took 4 bases from V and 2 from J; bases not matched to a gene: 8. The CDR3 is 17 amino acids. Germline CDR1 SGHAT, CDR2 FQNNGV. Full variable domain (missing parts from reference TRBV11-2 and TRBJ2-3): EAGVAQSPRYKIIEKRQSVAFWCNPISGHATLYWYQQILGQGPKLLIQFQNNGVVDDSQLPKDRFSAERLKGVDSTLKIQPAKLEDSAVYLCASSSLLAGAVTDTQYFGPGTRLTVL.